This T cell receptor beta chain was obtained from a study of CD8 T cells in ankylosing spondylitis. General study results and limits: Researchers reportedly found disease-linked clones significantly enriched in matched ankylosing spondylitis synovial fluid. A TCR beta motif of fewer than ten highly homologous variants appeared characteristic of ankylosing spondylitis blood.

This CDR3 has 16 residues. Germline CDR1 is SGHDN and CDR2 is FVKESK. Between the trimmed V and J ends, which lost 7 bases and 7 bases, there was a span of 23 bases. Researchers built TCR beta libraries using quantitative 5'-RACE with molecular barcodes. TCRdb recomputed calls from the 5' RACE reads with MiXCR, one row per CDR3 protein. The table records 250,000 or so distinct CDR3 sequences, over 8.5% of them present only once. This clonotype was seen repeatedly, ten times or more. Its antigen is not identified. The receptor comes from a male donor with ankylosing spondylitis or in good health (not recorded which). What was sequenced was blood, either unsorted or a sorted T cell fraction (not recorded which). The chain couples TRBV14 to TRBJ2-1; D gene unclear. The chain's CDR3 is CASTKGGLKFRNEQFF. In nucleotides, the CDR3 is TGTGCCAGCACCAAAGGTGGTCTAAAATTTCGGAATGAGCAGTTCTTC. Full variable domain (missing parts from reference TRBV14 and TRBJ2-1): EAGVTQFPSHSVIEKGQTVTLRCDPISGHDNLYWYRRVMGKEIKFLLHFVKESKQDESGMPNNRFLAERTGGTYSTLKVQPAELEDSGVYFCASTKGGLKFRNEQFFGPGTRLTVL.